A selection of T cell receptor beta chains follows, all from one sample in a study of post-analysis software for immune sequencing data. One entry per CDR3 protein, called by TCRdb with MiXCR from the PCR reads. This sample carries 180,000 or so distinct CDR3 sequences, around 29% of them seen once, and the ten largest clones take approximately 3.6%. The sequenced sample was blood. All receptors derive from a girl under 18 with multiple sclerosis. Each CDR3 is given without its conserved first and last residue.

j_call v_call cdr3_aa
NA TRBV7-2 ASSLSRSNSYEQY
TRBJ2-7 TRBV28 ASSLPGVSYEQY
TRBJ1-1 TRBV4-1 ASSQGGQANTEAF
TRBJ2-6 TRBV7-9 ASSLEGFYHGANVLT
TRBJ2-5 TRBV13 ASSLRQAQETQY
TRBJ1-2 TRBV12-3/TRBV12-4 ASSGETGALYGYT
TRBJ2-3 TRBV28 ASSLFGGVSTDTQY
TRBJ2-1 TRBV12-3/TRBV12-4 ASTIGWTNEQF
TRBJ2-1 TRBV11-1 ASSPWQQGSCEQF
TRBJ1-1 TRBV7-3 ASSPTGTEAF
TRBJ2-1 TRBV20-1 SATPTPRLAGLLGNEQF
TRBJ2-3 TRBV20-1 SARLGHSTDTQY
TRBJ2-7 TRBV2 ASRPDGSAYEQY
TRBJ2-7 TRBV28 ASRGWTGYEQY
TRBJ1-6 TRBV7-9 ASSLAGVNSPPH
TRBJ2-7 TRBV6-5 ASSYGGVSYEQY
TRBJ1-2 TRBV12-3/TRBV12-4 ASRGGDYT
TRBJ1-1 TRBV28 ASSFEGTNTEAF
TRBJ1-2 TRBV15 ATSRGGPNYGYT
TRBJ2-5 TRBV7-2 ASSLSPGLAGGPIGTQY
TRBJ2-5 TRBV5-1 ANSLASDQETQY
TRBJ2-1 TRBV19 ASRTGGSYNEQF
TRBJ2-7 TRBV5-5 ASSIGQGAYEQY
TRBJ2-3 TRBV5-1 ASSSLTCYTQY
TRBJ2-3 TRBV20-1 SARRDRRDRTDTQY
TRBJ2-7 TRBV5-1 VSRRGSGSQYEQY
TRBJ1-1 TRBV6-5 ASSYSFMNTEAF
TRBJ2-2 TRBV28 ATSTLRQLTGELF
TRBJ1-3 TRBV28 ASSFSGIDGNTIY
TRBJ1-1 TRBV20-1 RAGRSNTEAF
TRBJ2-7 TRBV12-3/TRBV12-4 ASSLASYYEQY
TRBJ2-3 TRBV20-1 SARDTVSGSTDTQY
TRBJ1-5 TRBV20-1 SARGSGTNQPQH
TRBJ2-7 TRBV2 ASSELSQTPSSYEQY
TRBJ2-1 TRBV2 ASTRTSGSGEQF
TRBJ2-5 TRBV7-9 ASSLDRGRGETQY
TRBJ2-3 TRBV20-1 SARDLRLTSGTTDTQY
TRBJ2-7 TRBV28 ASSLNSAGNYEQY
TRBJ2-5 TRBV3-1 ASSLMGLAGAETQY
NA TRBV20-1 SARSAYEQY
TRBJ2-3 TRBV28 ASSLLGSSTDAQY
TRBJ2-1 TRBV14 ASSQELFNEQF
TRBJ2-7 TRBV20-1 SARDPRAPLYEQY
TRBJ2-7 TRBV5-1 ASRSGVAGTYEQY
TRBJ2-7 TRBV10-3 AIKGKSSYEQY
TRBJ1-1 TRBV12-3/TRBV12-4 ASSLDTGWDTEAF
TRBJ2-7 TRBV20-1 SGGVGPAEQY
TRBJ1-1 TRBV5-1 ASSLGDRGYTEAF
TRBJ2-3 TRBV20-1 SARDPPDVRLAQY
NA TRBV30 AWSVRYEQY
TRBJ1-2 TRBV6-1 ASRVPQREMGGYT
TRBJ2-1 TRBV28 ASSRRAGEPNEQF
TRBJ2-1 TRBV28 ASSFAGEQF
TRBJ2-2 TRBV28 ASSMATRKGGELF
TRBJ2-1 TRBV24-1 ATSDLSGSSDEQF
TRBJ1-1 TRBV6-2/TRBV6-3 AGSVPSIRNTEAF
TRBJ1-1 TRBV5-1 ASSSNTENTEAF
TRBJ1-6 TRBV20-1 SARDRLPGSPPH